This TCR beta chain was documented in a study of blood T cell repertoires in COVID-19. The wider study: Samples representing acute and convalescent COVID-19 were sourced from the United States, Italy and Spain. T cells, B-cell-depleted T cells, or PBMCs provided the cDNA or gDNA that served as material.

Enrolment of Seattle patients took place during active infection, and they were followed longitudinally. There are 16 residues in the CDR3. V was clipped by 4 bases and J by 6 bases; unmatched bases: 10. Germline CDR1 and CDR2: SGHTA and FQGNSA. In the authors' workflow: Reference gene primer amplification gave nucleated cell count estimates. The repertoire was sequenced with immunoSEQ multiplex PCR; TCRdb's copy has only in-frame clones and lacks some. Clone size and the V and J calls come from that table; the DNA yielded D and trimming. This repertoire shows fewer than 200,000 clones, roughly 79% found once; its top ten account for around 10%.

This receptor was identified in an elderly woman with COVID-19, enrolled during active disease. Sequenced material: peripheral blood. The chain uses TRBV7-2 and TRBJ2-3; 10 bases align to TRBD2. This chain's CDR3 is CASSSLAGGVGDTQYF. In DNA form, the CDR3 reads TGTGCCAGCAGCTCTTTAGCGGGAGGCGTTGGGGATACGCAGTATTTT.